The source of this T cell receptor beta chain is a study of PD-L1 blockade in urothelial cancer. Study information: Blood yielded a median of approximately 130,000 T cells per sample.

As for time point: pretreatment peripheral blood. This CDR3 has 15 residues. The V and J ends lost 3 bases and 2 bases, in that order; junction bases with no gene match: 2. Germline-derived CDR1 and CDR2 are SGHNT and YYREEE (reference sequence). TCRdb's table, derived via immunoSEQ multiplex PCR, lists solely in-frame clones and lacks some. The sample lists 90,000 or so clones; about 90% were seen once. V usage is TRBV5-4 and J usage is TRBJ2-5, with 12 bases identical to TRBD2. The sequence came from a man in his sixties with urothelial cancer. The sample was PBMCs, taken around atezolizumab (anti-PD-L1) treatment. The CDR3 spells CASSYGLAGQETQYF. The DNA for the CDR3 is TGTGCCAGCAGCTACGGACTAGCGGGGCAAGAGACCCAGTACTTC. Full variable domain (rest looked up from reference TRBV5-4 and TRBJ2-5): ETGVTQSPTHLIKTRGQQVTLRCSSQSGHNTVSWYQQALGQGPQFIFQYYREEENGRGNFPPRFSGLQFPNYSSELNVNALELDDSALYLCASSYGLAGQETQYFGPGTRLLVL.